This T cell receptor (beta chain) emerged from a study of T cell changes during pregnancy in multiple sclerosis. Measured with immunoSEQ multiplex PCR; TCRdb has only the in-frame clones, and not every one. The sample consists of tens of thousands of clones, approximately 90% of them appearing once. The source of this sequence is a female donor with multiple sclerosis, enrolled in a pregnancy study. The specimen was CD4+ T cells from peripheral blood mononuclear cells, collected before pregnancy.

This chain's CDR3 is CASSFTGFISPLHF. The CDR3 nucleotides read TGTGCCAGCAGTTTCACAGGGTTTATTTCACCCCTCCACTTT. The chain carries TRBV28 and TRBJ1-6; D is possibly TRBD1 (6 bases). The CDR3 runs 14 residues. V lost 3 bases and J 9 bases, leaving 12 bases between the germline ends. Germline V gene lookup returns CDR1 MDHEN and CDR2 SYDVKM.